The clone carrying this T cell receptor beta chain has ten or more counts. What it recognizes is unknown. TCRdb used MiXCR to reprocess the 5' RACE reads, holding one entry per CDR3 protein. The sample lists about 62,000 distinct CDR3 sequences, around 5% occurring once. This entry belongs to a study of neurological immune-mediated disorders. The study's findings and limits: HTLV-1-associated myelopathy showed the most TCR clonal expansion; multiple sclerosis the least, below healthy controls. One related-CDR3 cluster, which may be a signature, held the repertoires of 18 of 34 multiple sclerosis patients after phylogenetic grouping. No expanded-clone CDR3 amino acid sequence recurred across subjects, suggesting private TCR-beta repertoires.

Germline CDR1 SGHTA, CDR2 FQGNSA. The CDR3 is 13 residues long. Trimming cost V 3 bases and J 4 bases, with 9 bases left between them. The chain combines TRBV7-2 with TRBJ1-1; the D is unclear. The receptor comes from a woman aged 50 to 60 with multiple sclerosis. Sequencing used PBMCs. The CDR3 loop is CASSFERVTEAFF. The CDR3 DNA reads TGTGCCAGCAGCTTCGAGAGGGTCACTGAAGCTTTCTTT.